The 26 T cell receptor beta chains below all came from one sample that was sequenced in a study of graft-versus-host responses after intestinal transplantation. Repertoires were generated with immunoSEQ multiplex PCR, while TCRdb's copy carries only in-frame clones and drops some. The sample has roughly 40,000 clones, 85% to 95% seen once. The specimen comprised PBMCs, sampled 734 days after intestinal transplantation. These receptors were collected from a human patient who received an intestinal transplant, so some T cells may come from the graft donor.

The V gene is TRBV11-3, the J gene TRBJ1-2; D gene ambiguous. The germline V gene has CDR1 SGHNT and CDR2 YENEEA. The CDR3 extends over 13 amino acids. V lost 6 bases, J lost 1 base, and 9 bases lay in between. This CDR3 reads CASRFTSNYGYTF. Here the CDR3 DNA reads TGTGCCAGCAGGTTCACCAGTAACTATGGCTACACCTTC.

The chain uses TRBV6-6 and TRBJ2-7, with a weak D call TRBD1 (6 bases). The CDR3 totals 13 residues. Trimming removed 6 bases at V and 3 bases at J, with 12 bases between. Germline CDR1 MNHNY, CDR2 SVGAGI (reference sequence). The CDR3 DNA is TGTGCCAGCAGGTACGACAGGCGCTACGAGCAGTACTTC. It specifies CASRYDRRYEQYF.

The chain recombines TRBV4-1 with TRBJ1-2, with 7 bases lining up with TRBD1. Germline V gene sequence: CDR1 MGHRA, CDR2 YSYEKL. V was clipped by 3 bases and J by 5 bases; unmatched bases: 12. The CDR3 contains 16 residues. CDR3 bases: TGCGCCAGCAGCCAGACCGGGACAGAAAATTATTATGGCTACACCTTC. As protein: CASSQTGTENYYGYTF.

V and J are TRBV5-1 and TRBJ2-1; TRBD2 agrees at 12 bases. This CDR3 is 17 amino acids long. J gave up 9 bases and V 4 bases, and 14 bases lay outside the gene matches. CDR1 and CDR2 from the germline V gene are SGHRS and YFSETQ. CDR3 region: CASSPTPGLAGSGEQFF. Written as DNA, the CDR3 is TGCGCCAGCAGCCCGACTCCGGGACTAGCGGGTTCCGGTGAGCAGTTCTTC.

This clone occurred once. The CDR3 nucleotides read TGTGCCAGCAGCGCAGACAGGGTCCGGGAGCTGTTTTTT. It encodes CASSADRVRELFF. The chain recombines TRBV5-4 with TRBJ2-2, with 7 positions matching TRBD1. After removal of 4 bases from V and 9 bases from J, the junction contained 6 bases not matched to a gene. The CDR3 is made up of 13 amino acids. The germline V gene has CDR1 SGHNT and CDR2 YYREEE (reference sequence).

The chain's CDR3 is CASSIVGPMDTDTQYF. The CDR3 DNA sequence: TGTGCCAGTAGTATTGTCGGACCCATGGACACAGATACGCAGTATTTT. The J gene is TRBJ2-3, the V gene TRBV19; D uncertain. The length of the CDR3 is 16 residues. CDR1 and CDR2 (germline): LNHDA, SQIVND (reference sequence). V was pared by 3 bases and J by 2 bases, with 15 bases between.

The V gene is TRBV6-1, the J gene TRBJ2-7; D is uncertain. Germline CDR1 is MNHNS and CDR2 is SASEGT. Between the trimmed V and J ends, which lost 8 bases and 4 bases, there was a span of 12 bases. The CDR3 loop spans 12 amino acids. CDR3 nucleotides: TGTGCCAGCTGTTGGGGAAGATACGAGCAGTACTTC. As protein: CASCWGRYEQYF.

The CDR3 protein is CASSFIDGDQPQHF. CDR3 nucleotides: TGTGCCAGCAGCTTCATAGATGGGGATCAGCCCCAGCATTTT. The gene calls are TRBV5-6 and TRBJ1-5; D unclear. The CDR3 totals 14 residues. The V and J ends lost 2 bases and 5 bases respectively, with 11 bases between them. Per the germline V gene, CDR1 is SGHDT and CDR2 is YYEEEE.

V is TRBV6-1 and J is TRBJ2-7; 8 bases map to TRBD1. Trimming cost V 4 bases and J 6 bases; bases outside gene matches: 5. The germline CDR1 and CDR2 sequences are MNHNS and SASEGT. This CDR3 comprises 13 residues. The CDR3 loop reads CASSVGDRGEQYF. The CDR3 DNA is TGTGCCAGCAGTGTTGGAGACAGGGGCGAGCAGTACTTC.

The CDR3 protein is CASSLAGGAEAFF. CDR3 coding DNA: TGTGCCAGCAGCTTGGCCGGGGGGGCTGAAGCTTTCTTT. The chain couples TRBV7-9 to TRBJ1-1, with D possibly TRBD1 on 5 matching bases. Germline assignment: CDR1 SEHNR and CDR2 FQNEAQ (reference sequence). The CDR3 runs to 13 residues. V was cut by 3 bases and J by 6 bases, with 11 bases left in between.

This clone has more than one count but fewer than ten. The gene calls are TRBV27 and TRBJ2-7; a possible D gene is TRBD1 (6 bases). Germline V CDR1 and CDR2: MNHEY, SMNVEV (reference sequence). V gave up 6 bases and J gave up 10 bases, with 25 bases separating them. This CDR3 is built from 15 residues. In DNA form, the CDR3 reads TGTGCCAGCAGCCCAACCCCTGGGACAAAGCGCTTCCAGTACTTC. Its protein is CASSPTPGTKRFQYF.

J is TRBJ2-2 and V is TRBV5-6; 7 bases are shared with TRBD1. Germline CDR1 is SGHDT and CDR2 is YYEEEE. The J segment lost 4 bases and the V segment lost 7 bases, leaving 13 bases of the junction unmatched. The CDR3 runs to 16 residues. The CDR3 spells CASSPRTGGFTGELFF. The CDR3 nucleotides are TGTGCCAGCTCCCCCCGGACAGGAGGTTTCACCGGGGAGCTGTTTTTT.

The genes are TRBV28 and TRBJ1-3, with D perhaps TRBD1 (6 bases). CDR1 and CDR2 from the germline V gene are MDHEN and SYDVKM. Trimming left V 6 bases short and J 2 bases short, with 20 bases between. CDR3 length equals 17 residues. The CDR3 sequence: CASRGTTGARAGNTIYF. In nucleotides, the CDR3 is TGTGCCAGCAGGGGTACTACGGGGGCGCGAGCTGGAAACACCATATATTTT.

The rearrangement uses TRBV10-3 and TRBJ2-7, with a possible D match to TRBD1 (5 bases). The CDR3 sequence is 12 residues long. CDR1 is ENHRY and CDR2 is SYGVKD in the germline V gene. V lost 10 bases to trimming and J lost 2 bases, with 12 bases between them. The CDR3 bases are TGTGCCACGAGGCAGGACACCTACGAGCAGTACTTC. It specifies CATRQDTYEQYF.

The chain is built from TRBV7-9 and TRBJ2-7, with 15 bases that match TRBD2. J gave up 7 bases and V 5 bases, and 12 bases lay outside the gene matches. The CDR3 totals 17 residues. Germline CDR1 SEHNR, CDR2 FQNEAQ (reference sequence). CDR3 nucleotides: TGTGCCAGCAGCCCAGGACTAGCGGGGGGGCCTATACGAGAGCAGTACTTC. This encodes CASSPGLAGGPIREQYF.

V is TRBV9 and J is TRBJ1-1; TRBD1 agrees at 7 bases. Germline V gene lookup returns CDR1 SGDLS and CDR2 YYNGEE. V dropped 3 bases and J dropped 6; count of bases not matched to a gene: 5. The CDR3 is made up of 13 amino acids. This chain's CDR3 is CASSADRVAEAFF. The CDR3 DNA follows: TGTGCCAGCAGCGCAGACAGGGTCGCTGAAGCTTTCTTT. Drawing the rest from reference TRBV9 and TRBJ1-1, the complete variable domain is DSGVTQTPKHLITATGQRVTLRCSPRSGDLSVYWYQQSLDQGLQFLIQYYNGEERAKGNILERFSAQQFPDLHSELNLSSLELGDSALYFCASSADRVAEAFFGQGTRLTVV.

The chain carries TRBV7-2 and TRBJ2-3, with 8 bases lining up with TRBD2. The ends lost 5 bases at V and 4 bases at J; junction bases unmatched: 14. The CDR3 spans 17 residues. Looked up from germline, CDR1 is SGHTA and CDR2 is FQGNSA. CDR3 in DNA: TGTGCCAGCAGCCCGGGCGGGGGGTTCGAGAGCGCAGATACGCAGTATTTT. This gives the protein CASSPGGGFESADTQYF. The full variable domain, its missing parts supplied by reference TRBV7-2 and TRBJ2-3, is GAGVSQSPSNKVTEKGKDVELRCDPISGHTALYWYRQSLGQGLEFLIYFQGNSAPDKSGLPSDRFSAERTGGSVSTLTIQRTQQEDSAVYLCASSPGGGFESADTQYFGPGTRLTVL.

CDR3 in amino acids: CASSLNGRTTGNTIYF. CDR3 sequence (DNA): TGTGCCAGTAGTCTTAATGGGAGAACTACTGGAAACACCATATATTTT. The genes are TRBV19 and TRBJ1-3; D is unresolved. Looked up from germline, CDR1 is LNHDA and CDR2 is SQIVND (reference sequence). The CDR3 runs to 16 residues. Trimming stripped 5 bases from V and 2 bases from J, with 16 bases between.

This clone has only one observation. The rearrangement links TRBV6-4 to TRBJ1-4, with unresolved D. The CDR3 has 13 residues. The germline CDR1 and CDR2 sequences are MRHNA and SNTAGT. Trimming cost V 4 bases and J 5 bases, with 8 bases left between them. CDR3 loop: CASSVSTNEKLFF. In nucleotides, the CDR3 is TGTGCCAGCAGTGTGTCGACCAATGAAAAACTGTTTTTT.

This clone was found a few times. CDR3 residues: CASSRERGRIEAFF. The CDR3, as DNA: TGTGCCAGCAGCCGCGAAAGGGGGCGAATTGAAGCTTTCTTT. This sequence joins TRBV14 and TRBJ1-1, with 7 bases fitting TRBD1. Trimming removed 4 bases from V and 7 bases from J; junction bases left unmatched: 9. CDR1 is SGHDN and CDR2 is FVKESK in the germline V gene. This CDR3 is 14 amino acids long. The full variable domain, completed using reference TRBV14 and TRBJ1-1, is EAGVTQFPSHSVIEKGQTVTLRCDPISGHDNLYWYRRVMGKEIKFLLHFVKESKQDESGMPNNRFLAERTGGTYSTLKVQPAELEDSGVYFCASSRERGRIEAFFGQGTRLTVV.

The rearrangement uses TRBV28 and TRBJ2-3; a weak D match, TRBD1 (5 bases). This CDR3 region has 16 residues. CDR1 is MDHEN and CDR2 is SYDVKM in the germline V gene. V gave up 1 base and J gave up 0 bases, with 11 bases separating them. CDR3 in DNA: TGTGCCAGCAGTTTATATATGACAGCTAGCACAGATACGCAGTATTTT. Its protein is CASSLYMTASTDTQYF.

The CDR3 DNA is TGTGCTAGTGGTTTGACGCAGACAGGGGGTCAGCCCCAGCATTTT. This translates into CASGLTQTGGQPQHF. V usage is TRBV12-5 and J usage is TRBJ1-5, with TRBD1 identical over 9 bases. This CDR3 is 15 amino acids long. Trimming at V came to 2 bases and at J to 6 bases, leaving 5 bases not matched to a gene. The germline V gene has CDR1 LGHNT and CDR2 FRNRAP. The whole variable domain, filled in from reference TRBV12-5 and TRBJ1-5, reads DARVTQTPRHKVTEMGQEVTMRCQPILGHNTVFWYRQTMMQGLELLAYFRNRAPLDDSGMPKDRFSAEMPDATLATLKIQPSEPRDSAVYFCASGLTQTGGQPQHFGDGTRLSIL.

V gene TRBV6-5 combines with J gene TRBJ2-3, with 7 nucleotides matching TRBD1. This CDR3 has 14 residues. V lost 5 bases and J lost 1; bases outside the gene matches: 3. Germline CDR1 MNHEY, CDR2 SVGAGI. CDR3 region: CASSRGTGTDTQYF. CDR3 nucleotides: TGTGCCAGCAGTAGAGGGACAGGCACAGATACGCAGTATTTT.

This rearrangement joins TRBV9 to TRBJ1-2; D not certain. The V gene lost 0 bases and the J gene lost 7 bases, with 13 bases spanning the gap. Germline CDR1 SGDLS, CDR2 YYNGEE. The CDR3 has 14 residues. The CDR3 loop reads CASSVGGQGSGYTF. The CDR3 nucleotides read TGTGCCAGCAGCGTAGGAGGTCAAGGCAGTGGCTACACCTTC.

A single count supports this clone. The CDR3 region is CASSYSTAGPGELFF. The CDR3 DNA follows: TGTGCCAGCAGTTACTCGACAGCAGGTCCCGGGGAGCTGTTTTTT. This chain uses TRBV6-5 with TRBJ2-2; weak D call: TRBD1 (5 bases). Trimming pared 0 bases from V and 6 bases from J, leaving 11 bases between. The CDR3 length is 15 residues. From germline, CDR1 is MNHEY and CDR2 SVGAGI.

This chain connects TRBV4-1 to TRBJ1-2; D not certain. This CDR3 contains 14 residues. CDR1 and CDR2 from the germline V gene are MGHRA and YSYEKL. V gave up 0 bases and J gave up 4 bases, with 9 bases separating them. The CDR3 protein is CASSQEGPSYGYTF. CDR3 DNA sequence: TGCGCCAGCAGCCAAGAAGGACCGAGCTATGGCTACACCTTC.